This T cell receptor beta chain was identified during a study of blood T cell repertoires in COVID-19. The CDR3 totals 14 residues. Germline V gives CDR1 SGHTA, CDR2 FQGNSA. Trimming removed 3 bases at V and 4 bases at J, with 13 bases between. In the authors' methods: Reference gene primer amplification yielded estimated nucleated cell counts. TCRdb's copy holds only in-frame clones and misses some; the assay was immunoSEQ multiplex PCR. Clone size and the V and J calls come from that table; the DNA yielded D and trimming. The table shows approximately 100,000 clones, with 89% occurring only once. This chain uses TRBV7-2 with TRBJ2-7; weak D call: TRBD1 (5 bases). This TCR was sampled from an elderly woman with active COVID-19. Sample: peripheral blood. In nucleotides, the CDR3 is TGTGCCAGCAGCTTCGCGTGGGGCTCTTACGAGCAGTACTTC. It is translated as CASSFAWGSYEQYF.